The present T cell receptor (beta chain) was sequenced within a study of cytomegalovirus exposure and HLA in healthy donors. Trimming stripped 5 bases from V and 5 bases from J, with 13 bases between. CDR1 is MNHEY and CDR2 is SMNVEV in the germline V gene (reference sequence). The CDR3 covers 14 residues. The study ran its PCR with 60 Vbeta and 13 Jbeta primers. Clones were sequenced by immunoSEQ multiplex PCR, and TCRdb holds only the in-frame ones, with some missing. The sample shows 150,000 to 200,000 clones, about 84% of them seen only once. The clonotype was recovered from a young man in good health and CMV-seronegative. This chain connects TRBV27 to TRBJ2-1; D is possibly TRBD1 (6 bases). The source material was PBMCs. As DNA, the CDR3 is TGTGCCAGCAGTGTCTCCGGGACAAACAATGAGCAGTTCTTC. Translating it yields CASSVSGTNNEQFF.